The clone carrying this T cell receptor beta chain was seen more than once but under ten times. Its antigen remains unidentified. Trimming stripped 4 bases from V and 0 bases from J, with 10 bases between. The CDR3 covers 14 residues. Germline lookup yields CDR1 SQVTM and CDR2 ANQGSEA. This record comes from a study of regulatory T cells in long-lasting Graves disease. Study-wide findings and caveats: Whereas new patients shared roughly 910 public clonotypes, persistent patients shared more, at under 3,500. No thyroid tissue was studied; the work used peripheral blood only.

This sample's time point: newly diagnosed GD, antithyroid drugs for less than 3 months. PBMCs provided the RNA from which the TCR library was made. It was by American Thyroid Association guidelines that Graves' disease was diagnosed. Researchers made TCR beta libraries by using iRepertoire HTBI primers and running Arm-PCR on CDR3 regions. In the study's own analysis: Detected in the samples were over 60 TRBV and over twelve TRBJ segments. In TCRdb, the multiplex PCR reads were re-called with MiXCR into one record per CDR3 protein. The V and J calls and clone size are TCRdb's, not the authors'. In the table there are around 470,000 distinct CDR3 sequences, about 14% of which are singletons. The same data also went into a second study, on T cells in Graves' hyperthyroidism and ophthalmopathy.

The receptor's source is a woman aged 50 to 60 with Graves disease. The chain is built from TRBV29-1 and TRBJ2-1; maybe TRBD2 (6 bases). The specimen comprised peripheral blood mononuclear cells (PBMCs), sampled at new diagnosis, from a patient treated with antithyroid drugs. CDR3 loop: CSVVHGSSYNEQFF. CDR3 nucleotide sequence: TGCAGCGTTGTTCACGGGAGCTCCTACAATGAGCAGTTCTTC.